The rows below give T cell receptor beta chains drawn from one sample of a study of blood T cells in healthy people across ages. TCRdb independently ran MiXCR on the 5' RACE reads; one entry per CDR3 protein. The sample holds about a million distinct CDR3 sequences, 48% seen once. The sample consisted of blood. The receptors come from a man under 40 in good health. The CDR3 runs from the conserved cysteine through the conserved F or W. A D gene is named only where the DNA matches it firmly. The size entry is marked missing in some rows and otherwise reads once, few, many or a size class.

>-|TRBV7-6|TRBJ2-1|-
TGTGCCAGCAGCTTACCGGTCGGGAAACTCTGGGAGCAGTTCTTC
CASSLPVGKLWEQFF
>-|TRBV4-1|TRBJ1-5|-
TGCGCCAGCAGCCAAGAAAACAGGGACCATCAGCCCCAGCATTTT
CASSQENRDHQPQHF
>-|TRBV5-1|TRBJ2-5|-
TGCGCCAGCAGCGCCGACCAAGAGACCCAGTACTTC
CASSADQETQYF
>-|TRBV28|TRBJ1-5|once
TGTGCCAGCAGTGTGGAGGACAATCAGCCCCAGCATTTT
CASSVEDNQPQHF
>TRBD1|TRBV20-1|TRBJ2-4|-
TGCAGTGCTAGGGTGACAGGGACCTTGGGGAAGCAGTACTTC
CSARVTGTLGKQYF
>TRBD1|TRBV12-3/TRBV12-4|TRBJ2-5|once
TGTGCCAGCAGTCTCGGACAGGGGCGATACGAGACCCAGTACTTC
CASSLGQGRYETQYF
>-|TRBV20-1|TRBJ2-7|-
TGCAGTGCTAGTGATAGCGGACCTTACGAGCAGTACTTC
CSASDSGPYEQYF
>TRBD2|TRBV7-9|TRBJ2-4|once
TGTGCCAGCGGCCGGGACGGGGGGAACATTCAGTACTTC
CASGRDGGNIQYF
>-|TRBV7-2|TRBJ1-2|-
TGTGCCAGCAGCTTAGTGACCGATCGGCGCTCAGGCTACACCTTC
CASSLVTDRRSGYTF
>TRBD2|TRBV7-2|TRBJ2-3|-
TGTGCCAGCAGCTTAGTCGTAGCGGGGGGATTAGATACGCAGTATTTT
CASSLVVAGGLDTQYF
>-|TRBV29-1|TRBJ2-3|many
TGCAGCGTTGGACAAAGCACAGATACGCAGTATTTT
CSVGQSTDTQYF
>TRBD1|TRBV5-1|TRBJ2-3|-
TGCGCCAGCAGCTTGGCCGTCTCAGGGGGAGATACGCAGTATTTT
CASSLAVSGGDTQYF
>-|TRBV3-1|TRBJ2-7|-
TGTGCCAGCAGCCAGGAGACCTACGAGCAGTACTTC
CASSQETYEQYF
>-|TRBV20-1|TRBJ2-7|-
TGCAGTGCTAGAGATCTCGAGAGGGACTCCTACGAGCAGTACTTC
CSARDLERDSYEQYF
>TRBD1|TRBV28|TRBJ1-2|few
TGTGCCAGCAGTTTTGGGACAGGGGACGACTACACCTTC
CASSFGTGDDYTF
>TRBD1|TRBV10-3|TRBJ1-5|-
TGTGCCACCTCTGGACAGGGCAATCAGCCCCAGCATTTT
CATSGQGNQPQHF
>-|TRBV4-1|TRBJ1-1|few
TGCGCCAGCAGCCAAGATGCCCGCTCAACTGAAGCTTTCTTT
CASSQDARSTEAFF
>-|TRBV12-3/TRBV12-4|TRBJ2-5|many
TGTGCCAGCAGTTCGGACAGCGAAGAGACCCAGTACTTC
CASSSDSEETQYF
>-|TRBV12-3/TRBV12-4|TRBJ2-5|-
TGTGCCAGCAGTAATACTAGGACAGTGTACCAAGAGACCCAGTACTTC
CASSNTRTVYQETQYF
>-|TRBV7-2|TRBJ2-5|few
TGTGCCAGCAGCTTAAAGGGGCGCATGTACCAAGAGACCCAGTACTTC
CASSLKGRMYQETQYF
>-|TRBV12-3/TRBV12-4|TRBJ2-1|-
TGTGCCAGCAGGGCTGGGACTCAGGGGGTAGAGACCCAGTTCTTC
CASRAGTQGVETQFF
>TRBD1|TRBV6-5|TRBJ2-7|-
TGTGCCAGCAGTTACGTGAGGACAGGGGGCGACGAGCAGTACTTC
CASSYVRTGGDEQYF
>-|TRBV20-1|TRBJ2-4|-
TGCAGTGCTAGGCTATCTACGTTCCAAAACATTCAGTACTTC
CSARLSTFQNIQYF
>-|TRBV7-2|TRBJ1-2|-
TGTGCCAGCAGCCCATCCGGAGGGGCTAACTATGGCTACACCTTC
CASSPSGGANYGYTF
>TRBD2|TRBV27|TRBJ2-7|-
TGTGCCAGCAGCCAGCGGGGCCCTTCCTACGAGCAGTACTTC
CASSQRGPSYEQYF
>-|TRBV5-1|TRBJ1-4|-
TGCGCCAGCAGCAGGCAGGCGGGGACTAATGAAAAACTGTTTTTT
CASSRQAGTNEKLFF
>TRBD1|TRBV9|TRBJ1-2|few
TGTGCCAGCAGCGCCGCCCTGGACAGGAACTATGGCTACACCTTC
CASSAALDRNYGYTF